Listed below are T cell receptor beta chains from one sample, sequenced in a study of molecular identifiers for immune sequencing clone quantification. TCRdb passed the PCR reads through MiXCR, listing each CDR3 protein once. The sample records approximately 630,000 distinct CDR3 sequences, 25% being singletons. Sequenced sample: naive CD8+ T cells from blood, with Jurkat cell RNA spiked in. These receptors came from a human donor in good health. Some libraries in this study had Jurkat cell RNA spiked in. The CDR3 runs from the conserved cysteine through the conserved F or W. Each record gives: J gene, clone size, D gene, V gene, CDR3 protein, CDR3 DNA. D genes are given only for firm matches. Clone size is not always given. Where it is, it says once, few, many or a class for expanded clones.

j_gene: TRBJ2-1; abundance: many; d_gene: TRBD1; v_gene: TRBV7-2; CDR3aa: CASSRLDRGSYNEQFF; CDR3nt: TGTGCCAGCAGCCGCCTGGACAGGGGGTCCTACAATGAGCAGTTCTTC
j_gene: TRBJ2-1; abundance: few; d_gene: TRBD2; v_gene: TRBV19; CDR3aa: CASSPPGLAINEQFF; CDR3nt: TGTGCCAGTAGCCCCCCGGGACTAGCAATCAATGAGCAGTTCTTC
j_gene: TRBJ2-7; abundance: .; d_gene: TRBD1; v_gene: TRBV10-3; CDR3aa: CAISESGQGAYEQYF; CDR3nt: TGTGCCATCAGTGAGTCGGGACAGGGGGCGTACGAGCAGTACTTC
j_gene: TRBJ2-2; abundance: few; d_gene: .; v_gene: TRBV7-9; CDR3aa: CASSLGISYSSNTGELFF; CDR3nt: TGTGCCAGCAGCTTAGGTATAAGTTATAGTTCGAACACCGGGGAGCTGTTTTTT
j_gene: TRBJ2-4; abundance: .; d_gene: .; v_gene: TRBV28; CDR3aa: CASSTRQLAINIQYF; CDR3nt: TGTGCCAGCAGTACTCGACAGTTAGCCATTAACATTCAGTACTTC
j_gene: TRBJ2-7; abundance: .; d_gene: TRBD1; v_gene: TRBV20-1; CDR3aa: CSARDRDRASYEQYF; CDR3nt: TGCAGTGCTAGAGATAGGGACAGGGCCTCCTACGAGCAGTACTTC
j_gene: TRBJ1-5; abundance: few; d_gene: .; v_gene: TRBV5-5; CDR3aa: CAPGRGVGLSQPQHF; CDR3nt: TGTGCCCCTGGAAGGGGCGTCGGTTTAAGTCAGCCCCAGCATTTT
j_gene: TRBJ2-7; abundance: many; d_gene: .; v_gene: TRBV20-1; CDR3aa: CSARDWQGRNSYEQYF; CDR3nt: TGCAGTGCTAGAGATTGGCAGGGGAGAAACTCCTACGAGCAGTACTTC
j_gene: TRBJ2-7; abundance: many; d_gene: TRBD2; v_gene: TRBV30; CDR3aa: CAWSVLVVAGADEQYF; CDR3nt: TGTGCCTGGAGTGTGCTTGTCGTAGCGGGAGCGGACGAGCAGTACTTC
j_gene: TRBJ2-7; abundance: .; d_gene: .; v_gene: TRBV20-1; CDR3aa: CSAERTAVYEQYF; CDR3nt: TGCAGTGCAGAGAGGACAGCTGTCTACGAGCAGTACTTC
j_gene: TRBJ2-3; abundance: .; d_gene: .; v_gene: TRBV24-1; CDR3aa: CATSDWTESSTDTQYF; CDR3nt: TGTGCCACCAGTGACTGGACGGAGAGTAGCACAGATACGCAGTATTTT
j_gene: TRBJ1-6; abundance: .; d_gene: .; v_gene: TRBV6-2/TRBV6-3; CDR3aa: CASSYEQSPTTPLHF; CDR3nt: TGTGCCAGCAGTTACGAACAAAGCCCCACGACACCCCTCCACTTT
j_gene: TRBJ1-1; abundance: few; d_gene: TRBD1; v_gene: TRBV5-6; CDR3aa: CASSLAGQVGAMNTEAFF; CDR3nt: TGTGCCAGCAGCTTGGCGGGACAGGTAGGGGCAATGAACACTGAAGCTTTCTTT
j_gene: TRBJ2-7; abundance: .; d_gene: .; v_gene: TRBV13; CDR3aa: CASSPYGAYEQYF; CDR3nt: TGTGCCAGCAGCCCCTACGGGGCCTACGAGCAGTACTTC
j_gene: TRBJ1-1; abundance: few; d_gene: .; v_gene: TRBV5-1; CDR3aa: CASSLRGLGNTEAFF; CDR3nt: TGCGCCAGCAGCCTTCGGGGCCTTGGGAACACTGAAGCTTTCTTT
j_gene: TRBJ2-1; abundance: .; d_gene: .; v_gene: TRBV7-9; CDR3aa: CASSPPDGSGVYNEQFF; CDR3nt: TGTGCCAGCAGCCCCCCTGATGGTAGCGGAGTATACAATGAGCAGTTCTTC
j_gene: TRBJ2-5; abundance: .; d_gene: TRBD2; v_gene: TRBV7-9; CDR3aa: CASGSTSTWGTSVEETQYF; CDR3nt: TGTGCCAGCGGCTCAACCTCCACCTGGGGGACTAGCGTCGAAGAGACCCAGTACTTC
j_gene: TRBJ2-1; abundance: few; d_gene: .; v_gene: TRBV4-1; CDR3aa: CASSQEGGFAYNEQFF; CDR3nt: TGCGCCAGCAGCCAAGAAGGCGGGTTTGCCTACAATGAGCAGTTCTTC
j_gene: TRBJ1-2; abundance: few; d_gene: .; v_gene: TRBV11-1; CDR3aa: CASSLVPDRRDYGYTF; CDR3nt: TGTGCCAGCAGCTTAGTCCCCGACAGGAGAGACTATGGCTACACCTTC
j_gene: TRBJ1-1; abundance: .; d_gene: .; v_gene: TRBV5-1; CDR3aa: CASSWTPQEGTEAFF; CDR3nt: TGCGCCAGCAGCTGGACTCCACAAGAGGGCACTGAAGCTTTCTTT
j_gene: TRBJ2-7; abundance: many; d_gene: .; v_gene: TRBV5-1; CDR3aa: CASSLGLWDVNGEQYF; CDR3nt: TGCGCCAGCAGCTTGGGATTGTGGGACGTCAATGGCGAGCAGTACTTC
j_gene: TRBJ2-7; abundance: few; d_gene: TRBD2; v_gene: TRBV11-2; CDR3aa: CASSLVVAGGWSEQYF; CDR3nt: TGTGCCAGCAGCTTAGTGGTAGCGGGAGGGTGGAGCGAGCAGTACTTC
j_gene: TRBJ2-2; abundance: many; d_gene: .; v_gene: TRBV3-1; CDR3aa: CASSQAWESGELFF; CDR3nt: TGTGCCAGCAGCCAAGCGTGGGAATCCGGGGAGCTGTTTTTT
j_gene: TRBJ2-2; abundance: .; d_gene: .; v_gene: TRBV12-3/TRBV12-4; CDR3aa: CASSTWGSTGELFF; CDR3nt: TGTGCCAGCAGTACATGGGGGAGCACCGGGGAGCTGTTTTTT
j_gene: TRBJ1-5; abundance: many; d_gene: .; v_gene: TRBV6-2/TRBV6-3; CDR3aa: CASSYVSSNQPQHF; CDR3nt: TGTGCCAGCAGTTACGTCAGCAGCAATCAGCCCCAGCATTTT
j_gene: TRBJ1-1; abundance: many; d_gene: TRBD1; v_gene: TRBV5-1; CDR3aa: CASSPRGQGGIMNTEAFF; CDR3nt: TGCGCCAGCAGCCCCCGCGGACAGGGGGGGATAATGAACACTGAAGCTTTCTTT
j_gene: TRBJ1-5; abundance: .; d_gene: .; v_gene: TRBV2; CDR3aa: CASSEFRGANQPQHF; CDR3nt: TGTGCCAGCAGTGAATTCCGGGGGGCGAATCAGCCCCAGCATTTT
j_gene: TRBJ2-1; abundance: .; d_gene: TRBD2; v_gene: TRBV4-1; CDR3aa: CASSGVLAGLGDEQFF; CDR3nt: TGCGCCAGCAGCGGGGTACTAGCGGGCCTTGGGGATGAGCAGTTCTTC
j_gene: TRBJ1-4; abundance: .; d_gene: .; v_gene: TRBV13; CDR3aa: CASSPSLGESEKLFF; CDR3nt: TGTGCCAGCAGTCCCTCACTTGGAGAATCGGAAAAACTGTTTTTT
j_gene: TRBJ2-5; abundance: many; d_gene: .; v_gene: TRBV9; CDR3aa: CASSVGGSQETQYF; CDR3nt: TGTGCCAGCAGCGTAGGGGGTTCCCAAGAGACCCAGTACTTC
j_gene: TRBJ2-3; abundance: many; d_gene: TRBD2; v_gene: TRBV7-2; CDR3aa: CASRPIAGVRDTQYF; CDR3nt: TGTGCCAGCAGACCAATAGCGGGAGTTAGAGATACGCAGTATTTT
j_gene: TRBJ1-1; abundance: many; d_gene: .; v_gene: TRBV5-5; CDR3aa: CASSFRAGEGRTEAFF; CDR3nt: TGTGCCAGCAGCTTTCGGGCAGGGGAGGGTAGGACTGAAGCTTTCTTT
j_gene: TRBJ1-5; abundance: few; d_gene: .; v_gene: TRBV7-2; CDR3aa: CASSLDGVGAGQPQHF; CDR3nt: TGTGCCAGCAGCTTAGACGGAGTGGGGGCCGGTCAGCCCCAGCATTTT
j_gene: TRBJ2-3; abundance: many; d_gene: TRBD2; v_gene: TRBV6-5; CDR3aa: CASSLLAGMGDTQYF; CDR3nt: TGTGCCAGCAGTCTACTAGCGGGGATGGGGGATACGCAGTATTTT
j_gene: TRBJ1-6; abundance: few; d_gene: TRBD1; v_gene: TRBV7-6; CDR3aa: CASSLTQGNYNSPLHF; CDR3nt: TGTGCCAGCAGCCTTACACAGGGGAACTATAATTCACCCCTCCACTTT
j_gene: TRBJ2-3; abundance: few; d_gene: TRBD2; v_gene: TRBV4-2; CDR3aa: CAAALAGGGGDTQYF; CDR3nt: TGTGCCGCAGCACTAGCGGGAGGTGGTGGAGATACGCAGTATTTT
j_gene: TRBJ2-5; abundance: .; d_gene: .; v_gene: TRBV7-2; CDR3aa: CASSRNTGALRAQYF; CDR3nt: TGTGCCAGCAGCCGTAACACCGGGGCGCTTAGGGCCCAGTACTTC
j_gene: TRBJ2-3; abundance: .; d_gene: .; v_gene: TRBV9; CDR3aa: CASSEGGPRDGTDTQYF; CDR3nt: TGTGCCAGCAGCGAGGGGGGACCGCGGGATGGCACAGATACGCAGTATTTT
j_gene: TRBJ2-3; abundance: .; d_gene: .; v_gene: TRBV27; CDR3aa: CASSLLGVSGSQDTQYF; CDR3nt: TGTGCCAGCAGTTTATTAGGTGTCTCCGGGAGTCAAGATACGCAGTATTTT
j_gene: TRBJ1-4; abundance: few; d_gene: .; v_gene: TRBV4-1; CDR3aa: CASSQQRTTNEKLFF; CDR3nt: TGCGCCAGCAGCCAACAGCGGACTACCAATGAAAAACTGTTTTTT
j_gene: TRBJ1-5; abundance: many; d_gene: .; v_gene: TRBV9; CDR3aa: CASSVDWGADQPQHF; CDR3nt: TGTGCCAGCAGCGTAGATTGGGGGGCGGATCAGCCCCAGCATTTT